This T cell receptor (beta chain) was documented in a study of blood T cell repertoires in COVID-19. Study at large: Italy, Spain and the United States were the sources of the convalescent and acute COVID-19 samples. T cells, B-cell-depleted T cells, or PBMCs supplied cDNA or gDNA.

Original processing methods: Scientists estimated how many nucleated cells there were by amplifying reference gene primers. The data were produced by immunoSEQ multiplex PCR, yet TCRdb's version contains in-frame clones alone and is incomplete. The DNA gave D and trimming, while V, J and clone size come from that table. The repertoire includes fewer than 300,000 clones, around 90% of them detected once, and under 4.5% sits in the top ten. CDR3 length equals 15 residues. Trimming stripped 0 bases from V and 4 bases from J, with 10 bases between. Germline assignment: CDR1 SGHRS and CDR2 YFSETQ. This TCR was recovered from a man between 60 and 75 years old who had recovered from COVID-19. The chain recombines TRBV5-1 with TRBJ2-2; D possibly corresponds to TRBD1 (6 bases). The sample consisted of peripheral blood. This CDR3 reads CASSLAQGSTGELFF. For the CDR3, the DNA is TGCGCCAGCAGCTTGGCCCAGGGGAGCACCGGGGAGCTGTTTTTT. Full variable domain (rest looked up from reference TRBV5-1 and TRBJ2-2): KAGVTQTPRYLIKTRGQQVTLSCSPISGHRSVSWYQQTPGQGLQFLFEYFSETQRNKGNFPGRFSGRQFSNSRSEMNVSTLELGDSALYLCASSLAQGSTGELFFGEGSRLTVL.